This entry lists 14 T cell receptor beta chains sequenced from one sample in a study of cytomegalovirus exposure and HLA in healthy donors. Method: immunoSEQ multiplex PCR; TCRdb's copy keeps in-frame clones and lacks some. The table shows under 150,000 clones, with around 86% occurring only once. The sample was PBMCs. All receptors come from a man in his late teens or twenties in good health and CMV-seropositive.

The chain has TRBV29-1 and TRBJ2-4, with 8 bases fitting TRBD2. The CDR3 length is 16 residues. CDR1 and CDR2 from the germline V gene are SQVTM and ANQGSEA. V lost 2 bases and J lost 5; bases outside the gene matches: 11. CDR3 DNA sequence: TGCAGCGTTGAAACAGAAGAACTAGCGGTAGAAAACATTCAGTACTTC. It translates to CSVETEELAVENIQYF.

The V gene is TRBV9, the J gene TRBJ2-3; tentative D call: TRBD2 (5 bases). Germline V CDR1 and CDR2: SGDLS, YYNGEE. This CDR3 is 15 amino acids long. Trimming took 0 bases from V and 2 from J, leaving 10 bases between them. The CDR3 reads CASSVELDYTDTQYF. The DNA of the CDR3 is TGTGCCAGCAGCGTAGAACTCGACTACACAGATACGCAGTATTTT.

The chain recombines TRBV7-8 with TRBJ2-3, with 7 bases matching TRBD1. The CDR3 covers 16 residues. Germline-derived CDR1 and CDR2 are SGHVS and FQNEAQ. The J segment lost 2 bases and the V segment lost 4 bases, leaving 9 bases of the junction unmatched. The CDR3 sequence is CASSYRVGQITDTQYF. For the CDR3, the DNA is TGTGCCAGCAGCTACCGGGTGGGACAGATCACAGATACGCAGTATTTT.

There are a few counts of this clone. The genes are TRBV7-8 and TRBJ2-2; D not certain. In germline, CDR1 is SGHVS, CDR2 FQNEAQ. V was shortened by 11 bases and J by 7 bases, with 17 bases between the two germline ends. CDR3 length equals 13 residues. The CDR3, as DNA: TGTGCCGGAAAAAGGATTACAGACGGGGAGCTGTTTTTT. It encodes CAGKRITDGELFF.

J is TRBJ2-1 and V is TRBV5-4; tentatively, D is TRBD2 (5 bases). Trimming took 5 bases from V and 4 from J, leaving 13 bases between them. The CDR3 sequence is 14 residues long. Germline CDR1 reads SGHNT; CDR2 reads YYREEE (reference sequence). The CDR3 DNA sequence: TGTGCCAGCAGTGTGGAGGAACTATACAATGAGCAGTTCTTC. Protein product: CASSVEELYNEQFF. The whole variable domain, remainder taken from reference TRBV5-4 and TRBJ2-1, is ETGVTQSPTHLIKTRGQQVTLRCSSQSGHNTVSWYQQALGQGPQFIFQYYREEENGRGNFPPRFSGLQFPNYSSELNVNALELDDSALYLCASSVEELYNEQFFGPGTRLTVL.

The rearrangement uses TRBV9 and TRBJ2-5; D perhaps matches TRBD2 (6 bases). V lost 3 bases to trimming and J lost 5 bases, with 20 bases between them. This CDR3 has 16 residues. Germline CDR1 and CDR2: SGDLS and YYNGEE. The chain's CDR3 is CASSARRDWPIETQYF. The CDR3 coding sequence is TGTGCCAGCAGCGCACGCCGGGACTGGCCAATCGAGACCCAGTACTTC.

CDR3 protein: CASSYSRGSGTGELFF. The CDR3 coding sequence is TGTGCCAGCAGTTACTCGAGGGGGAGTGGCACCGGGGAGCTGTTTTTT. This sequence joins TRBV6-5 and TRBJ2-2; tentatively, D is TRBD1 (6 bases). CDR1 and CDR2 (germline): MNHEY, SVGAGI. This CDR3 is 16 amino acids long. V lost 0 bases to trimming and J lost 4 bases, with 12 bases between them.

The genes are TRBV7-2 and TRBJ2-7, with 13 bases lining up with TRBD2. Trimming removed 4 bases from V and 4 bases from J; junction bases left unmatched: 13. Germline V gene data show CDR1 as SGHTA and CDR2 as FQGNSA. The CDR3 is made up of 18 amino acids. The CDR3: CASSSPGTSGKVGYEQYF. Here the CDR3 DNA reads TGTGCCAGCAGCTCGCCCGGGACTAGCGGGAAAGTAGGGTACGAGCAGTACTTC.

Points on this clone: This likely comes from a read error, as the CDR3 has no conserved phenylalanine or tryptophan at its end. The limits of the CDR3 on the DNA are not certain, so only TCRdb's listed CDR3 is given. This rearrangement joins TRBV7-6 to TRBJ1-2. Germline-derived CDR1 and CDR2 are SGHVS and FNYEAQ. The CDR3 totals 8 residues, both ends included. CDR3: CASSLGEV.

The chain links TRBV5-5 to TRBJ1-2, with D possibly matching TRBD1 (6 bases). This CDR3 has 14 amino acids. CDR1 SGHKS and CDR2 YYEKEE come from the germline V gene (reference sequence). Trimming removed 3 bases at V and 5 bases at J, with 14 bases between. CDR3 protein: CASSSQTGRYGYTF. The CDR3 nucleotides read TGTGCCAGCAGCTCCCAAACAGGGCGGTATGGCTACACCTTC.

The chain has TRBV7-9 and TRBJ1-1; 8 positions match TRBD1. The CDR3 is made up of 15 amino acids. Germline V lookup: CDR1 SEHNR, CDR2 FQNEAQ (reference sequence). The trim removed 7 bases at V and 5 bases at J, leaving 12 bases unmatched. DNA of the CDR3: TGTGCCAGCACTAAATCAGGGGGCGCGTGGACTGAAGCTTTCTTT. It translates to CASTKSGGAWTEAFF.

This clone was found once. The chain recombines TRBV19 with TRBJ2-2, with a possible D match to TRBD2 (6 bases). Germline V gene sequence: CDR1 LNHDA, CDR2 SQIVND (reference sequence). The CDR3 sequence is 15 residues long. With 8 bases removed from V and 1 base from J, the gap between germline ends came to 14 bases. The CDR3 DNA is TGTGCCAGTTCCTTGGGGGGTTTGAACACCGGGGAGCTGTTTTTT. It specifies CASSLGGLNTGELFF.

This clone appeared a single time. The genes are TRBV7-9 and TRBJ2-7, with D possibly TRBD2 on 5 matching bases. CDR3 length equals 14 residues. Per the germline V gene, CDR1 is SEHNR and CDR2 is FQNEAQ (reference sequence). Between the trimmed V and J ends, which lost 5 bases and 6 bases, there was a span of 17 bases. DNA of the CDR3: TGTGCCAGCAGCCCGCAAGCGGATGTCAGCGAGCAGTACTTC. Translated: CASSPQADVSEQYF.

The CDR3 DNA reads TGTGCCAGCAGTTTAGGGGCCGGCGGAGTGAACACCGGGGAGCTGTTTTTT. It translates to CASSLGAGGVNTGELFF. The V call is TRBV28, the J call TRBJ2-2, with D perhaps matching TRBD1 (5 bases). The V gene's germline CDR1 is MDHEN and CDR2 SYDVKM. The CDR3 runs 17 residues. V was shortened by 2 bases and J by 1 base, with 14 bases between the two germline ends.